One sample yielded the 10 T cell receptor beta chains listed below, sequenced in a study of T cell responses to AZD1222 COVID-19 vaccine. Libraries were prepared by immunoSEQ multiplex PCR; TCRdb keeps only in-frame clonotypes and omits some of them. The table includes 150,000 to 200,000 clones, 90% to 95% detected once. The sequencing used peripheral blood, collected 28 days after the second AZD1222 dose. These receptors came from an adult who received the AZD1222 COVID-19 vaccine.

This chain links TRBV6-2 or TRBV6-3 with TRBJ1-4; D is undetermined. Trimming took off 0 bases at V and 1 base at J, with 6 bases between the two ends. The CDR3 is 15 residues long. Per the germline V gene, CDR1 is MNHEY and CDR2 is SVGEGT. The CDR3 loop reads CASSYSRGTNEKLFF. The DNA for the CDR3 is TGTGCCAGCAGTTACTCCAGAGGAACTAATGAAAAACTGTTTTTT.

The chain is built from TRBV18 and TRBJ1-1; D gene unclear. CDR3 length: 15 amino acids. The germline CDR1 and CDR2 sequences are KGHSH and LQKENI. V lost 5 bases and J 2 bases, leaving 15 bases between the germline ends. Here the CDR3 DNA reads TGTGCCAGCTCATCCGCACTCCGGGTCAACACTGAAGCTTTCTTT. Encoded protein: CASSSALRVNTEAFF.

The rearrangement links TRBV24-1 to TRBJ2-1, with 11 nucleotides matching TRBD1. The junction had 4 bases not matched to a gene; V was cut back by 5 bases and J by 5 bases. CDR1 and CDR2 (germline): KGHDR, SFDVKD. The CDR3 consists of 15 residues. Here the CDR3 DNA reads TGTGCCACCAGTGGTCGGGACAGGGGGGACAATGAGCAGTTCTTC. Translating it yields CATSGRDRGDNEQFF.

In this sample, this clone turned up once. The chain has TRBV6-7 and TRBJ1-1; unclear D gene. TRBV6-7 is sorted into the ORF group, with uncertain function. Trimming cost V 0 bases and J 0 bases, with 8 bases left between them. There are 15 residues in the CDR3. The CDR3 protein is CASSYSTAMNTEAFF. The CDR3 nucleotides are TGTGCCAGCAGTTACTCAACGGCCATGAACACTGAAGCTTTCTTT.

This chain links TRBV6-7 with TRBJ1-2, with unresolved D. TRBV6-7 is given ORF status, its function remaining uncertain. Trimming removed 1 base from V and 6 bases from J, with 12 bases in between. The CDR3 runs 14 residues. The DNA for the CDR3 is TGTGCCAGCAGTTACTTAATCCCAGAGGATGGCTACACCTTC. Translation: CASSYLIPEDGYTF.

The chain carries TRBV5-4 and TRBJ1-2, with D possibly matching TRBD1 (5 bases). V dropped 4 bases and J dropped 0 bases, with 7 bases sitting between them. The CDR3 consists of 13 residues. Germline values: CDR1 SGHNT, CDR2 YYREEE (reference sequence). The chain's CDR3 is CASSQTANYGYTF. For the CDR3, the DNA is TGTGCCAGCAGCCAGACAGCTAACTATGGCTACACCTTC.

The V and J genes are TRBV4-3 and TRBJ2-1; no clear D gene. In germline, CDR1 is LGHNA, CDR2 YSLEER. The CDR3 sequence is 13 residues long. Trimming took off 1 base at V and 7 bases at J, with 8 bases between the two ends. CDR3 nucleotide sequence: TGCGCCAGCAGCCAAGGTGAAAAAAATGAGCAGTTCTTC. Translation gives CASSQGEKNEQFF.

The chain has TRBV14 and TRBJ2-7, with TRBD2 matching 12 bases. CDR1 SGHDN and CDR2 FVKESK come from the germline V gene. The length of the CDR3 is 18 residues. J was trimmed by 6 bases and V by 0 bases; bases with no gene match: 12. CDR3 in amino acids: CASSQERRTSGRSAEQYF. The CDR3 DNA is TGTGCCAGCAGCCAAGAACGTCGAACTAGCGGGAGGTCGGCCGAGCAGTACTTC.

This sequence joins TRBV28 and TRBJ1-1; D ambiguous. The ends were cut back, 6 bases at V and 10 bases at J, with 12 bases in the middle. The germline CDR1 and CDR2 sequences are MDHEN and SYDVKM. The CDR3 totals 11 residues. The CDR3 sequence is CASSVSPRAFF. Here the CDR3 DNA reads TGTGCCAGCAGCGTGTCCCCTAGAGCTTTCTTT.

The chain links TRBV21-1 to TRBJ2-4; TRBD2, the table's D call, was not compared with the DNA. TRBV21-1 is a pseudogene locus. The CDR3 has 14 amino acids. DNA of the CDR3: TGTGCCAGCAGCGTCAGAGGAGCCAAAAACATTCAGTACTTC. As protein: CASSVRGAKNIQYF.